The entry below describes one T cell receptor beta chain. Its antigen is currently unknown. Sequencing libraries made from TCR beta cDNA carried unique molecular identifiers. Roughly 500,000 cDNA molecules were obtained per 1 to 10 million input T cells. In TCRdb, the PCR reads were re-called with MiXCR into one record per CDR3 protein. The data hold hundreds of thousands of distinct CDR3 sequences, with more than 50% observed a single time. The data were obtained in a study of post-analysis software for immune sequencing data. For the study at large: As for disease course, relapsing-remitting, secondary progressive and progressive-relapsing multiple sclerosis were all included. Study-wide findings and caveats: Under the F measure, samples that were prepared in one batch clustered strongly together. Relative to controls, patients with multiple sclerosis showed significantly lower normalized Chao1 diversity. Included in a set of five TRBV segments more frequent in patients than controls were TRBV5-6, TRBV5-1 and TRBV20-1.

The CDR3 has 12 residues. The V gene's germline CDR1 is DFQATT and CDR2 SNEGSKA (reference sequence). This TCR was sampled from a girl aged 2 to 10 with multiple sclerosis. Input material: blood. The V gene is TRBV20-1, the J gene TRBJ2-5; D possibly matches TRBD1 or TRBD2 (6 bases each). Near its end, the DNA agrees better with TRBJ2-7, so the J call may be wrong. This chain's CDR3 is CSASYRGREQYF. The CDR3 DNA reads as TGCAGTGCTAGCTATCGGGGGCGCGAGCAGTACTTC.